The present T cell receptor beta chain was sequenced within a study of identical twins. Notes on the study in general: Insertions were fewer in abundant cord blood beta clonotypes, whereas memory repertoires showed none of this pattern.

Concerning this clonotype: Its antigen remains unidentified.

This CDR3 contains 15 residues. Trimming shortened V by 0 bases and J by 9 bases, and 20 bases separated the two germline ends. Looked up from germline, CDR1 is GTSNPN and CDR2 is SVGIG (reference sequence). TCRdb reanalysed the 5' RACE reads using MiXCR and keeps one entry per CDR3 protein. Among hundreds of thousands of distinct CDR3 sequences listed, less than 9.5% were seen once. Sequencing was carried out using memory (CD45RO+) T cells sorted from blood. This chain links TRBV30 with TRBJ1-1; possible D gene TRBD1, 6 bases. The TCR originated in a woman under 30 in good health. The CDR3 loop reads CAWSVRARGLNKAFF. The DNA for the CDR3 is TGTGCCTGGAGTGTACGAGCCAGGGGACTCAACAAAGCTTTCTTT.